This T cell receptor beta chain stems from a study of blood T cells in healthy people across ages. Whole-study results and caveats: The long-lived group displayed more naive CD4+ cells, plus higher diversity, than the aged donors did.

For the second PCR, which ran for about 7 to 12 cycles, a sample-barcoded 5' primer and a J-beta primer mix were used. Template switching added a 12-random-nucleotide identifier to every cDNA molecule. Using its own MiXCR run on the 5' RACE reads, TCRdb lists one record per CDR3 protein. The data show some 790,000 distinct CDR3 sequences, around 30% seen once. The CDR3 consists of 16 residues. Unmatched junction bases numbered 8, after V lost 3 bases and J lost 1 base. CDR1 SGHTA and CDR2 FQGNSA come from the germline V gene. The table lists this clonotype with a few counts. The antigen remains undetermined.

The gene calls are TRBV7-2 and TRBJ1-1; 7 nucleotides match TRBD1. The sequenced sample was blood. This TCR derives from a woman of 80 years or more in good health. CDR3 loop: CASSFRGLGRNTEAFF. As DNA, the CDR3 is TGTGCCAGCAGCTTTAGGGGGCTAGGACGGAACACTGAAGCTTTCTTT. The variable domain in full, with the rest retrieved from reference TRBV7-2 and TRBJ1-1, is GAGVSQSPSNKVTEKGKDVELRCDPISGHTALYWYRQSLGQGLEFLIYFQGNSAPDKSGLPSDRFSAERTGGSVSTLTIQRTQQEDSAVYLCASSFRGLGRNTEAFFGQGTRLTVV.